These T cell receptor beta chains were read from a single sample in a study of shared clonotypes between healthy human individuals. The repertoire was sequenced with immunoSEQ multiplex PCR; TCRdb's copy has only in-frame clones and lacks some. The data hold some 1.5 million clones, with approximately 98% observed a single time. The sample comprised naive CD4+ T cells sorted from blood. The receptors were sampled from a man aged 25-40 years in good health. CDR3s include the opening cysteine and the closing phenylalanine or tryptophan. Clone size, where shown, is once, few, many, or a class for clones that have expanded.

v_call	clone_size	j_call	cdr3_aa
TRBV5-1	-	TRBJ2-7	CASSRTGLGSEQYF
TRBV5-6	-	TRBJ2-7	CASSLGRRDEQYF
TRBV7-9	-	TRBJ2-7	CASSTGLAGASYEQYF
TRBV27	-	TRBJ2-2	CASTILAGGSANTGELFF
TRBV28	-	TRBJ2-7	CASKGGTGPDEQYF
TRBV9	-	TRBJ2-5	CASSVGVQETQYF
TRBV7-8	-	TRBJ2-3	CASSYIRDGDFHTGATQYF
TRBV2	once	TRBJ2-5	CASRTDEETQYF
TRBV6-1	-	TRBJ2-7	CASALAGGPYEQYF
TRBV6-1	-	TRBJ2-7	CASSAGTGREQYF
TRBV14	-	TRBJ2-1	CASSHLQAGTYNEQFF
TRBV27	-	TRBJ2-1	CASSNRDYVTLAPFF
TRBV5-1	-	TRBJ2-7	CASSKAGQDYEQYF
TRBV28	-	TRBJ2-7	CASSWTGLYEQYF
TRBV5-1	-	TRBJ1-1	CASSLTTGSSEAFF
TRBV29-1	-	TRBJ2-1	CSVALGGNRRRNEQFF
TRBV5-4	-	TRBJ2-2	CASSLQQAGFTGELFF
TRBV27	-	TRBJ2-2	CASSFRRTDLDRHTGELFF
TRBV4-1	once	TRBJ1-2	CASSPGQGIRGYTF
TRBV5-4	-	TRBJ2-1	CASSFRDRGLNEQFF
TRBV6-1	-	TRBJ1-5	CASSGSRGTAYSNQPQHF
TRBV5-4	-	TRBJ2-7	CASSRDRAYEQYF
TRBV5-1	-	TRBJ2-7	CASSFGTSYEQYF
TRBV7-9	-	TRBJ2-2	CASSLVVGSYTGELFF
TRBV19	-	TRBJ2-1	CASSMERGSAYNEQFF
TRBV5-1	once	TRBJ2-7	CASSLQGSSGEQYF
TRBV19	once	TRBJ2-1	CASNPLGQAPVEQFF
TRBV7-3	-	TRBJ2-2	CASSLGLAGWGTGELFF
TRBV5-1	-	TRBJ2-7	CASSLVGTRKHHEQYF
TRBV29-1	-	TRBJ2-5	CSVTLGETQYF
TRBV28	once	TRBJ2-5	CASSLSAVGQTQYF
TRBV30	-	TRBJ2-3	CAWSSPGMLRHGTQYF
TRBV5-1	-	TRBJ2-5	CASSTEKRTLETQYF
TRBV10-3	-	TRBJ2-3	CAISEASGTDTQYF
TRBV18	-	TRBJ2-7	CASSPSRGQGAYEQYF
TRBV19	-	TRBJ2-1	CASTLLLAGGINEQFF
TRBV6-1	once	TRBJ2-1	CASRVGGLAQFF
TRBV7-2	-	TRBJ1-4	CASSVGQGEKLFF
TRBV5-4	-	TRBJ2-7	CASSLRMTSSEQYF
TRBV18	-	TRBJ1-4	CASSLKSYTGYPNEKLFF
TRBV10-1	-	TRBJ1-3	CASSESGAGNTIYF